Only a few counts were recorded for the clone carrying this T cell receptor (beta chain). In germline, CDR1 is LGHDT, CDR2 YNNKEL (reference sequence). The ends were cut back, 0 bases at V and 10 bases at J, with 10 bases in the middle. There are 13 residues in the CDR3. This specimen belongs to a study of T-cell reconstitution after alpha-beta-depleted transplantation in children. TCRbeta library preparation incorporated unique molecular identifiers. TCRdb reprocessed the PCR reads with MiXCR, giving one entry per CDR3 protein. The repertoire holds about 350,000 distinct CDR3 sequences, with about an eighth as singletons.

The chain carries TRBV3-1 and TRBJ2-1, with unresolved D. The source is a human donor who donated a stem cell graft to a child with Fanconi anemia. The sample consisted of PBMCs, taken from the stem cell graft. CDR3 nucleotides: TGTGCCAGCAGCCAAGAACCAAACCGGGAGCAGTTCTTC. Translating gives CASSQEPNREQFF.